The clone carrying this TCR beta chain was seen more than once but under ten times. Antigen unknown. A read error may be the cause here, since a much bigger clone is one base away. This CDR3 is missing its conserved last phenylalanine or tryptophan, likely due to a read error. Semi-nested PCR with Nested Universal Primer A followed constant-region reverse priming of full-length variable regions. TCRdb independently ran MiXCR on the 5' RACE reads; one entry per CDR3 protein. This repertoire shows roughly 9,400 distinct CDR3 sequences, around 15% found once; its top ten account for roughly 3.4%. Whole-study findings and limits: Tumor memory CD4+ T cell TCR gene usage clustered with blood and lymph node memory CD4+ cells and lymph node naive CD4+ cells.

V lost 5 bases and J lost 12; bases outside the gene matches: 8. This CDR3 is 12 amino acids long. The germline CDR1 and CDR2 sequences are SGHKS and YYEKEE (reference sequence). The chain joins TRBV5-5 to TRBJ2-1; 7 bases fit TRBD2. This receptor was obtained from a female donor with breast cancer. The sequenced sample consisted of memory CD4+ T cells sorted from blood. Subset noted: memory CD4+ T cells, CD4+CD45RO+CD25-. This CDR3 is CASRQLAELQFV. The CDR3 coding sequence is TGTGCCAGCAGACAGCTAGCGGAGCTGCAGTTCGTC.